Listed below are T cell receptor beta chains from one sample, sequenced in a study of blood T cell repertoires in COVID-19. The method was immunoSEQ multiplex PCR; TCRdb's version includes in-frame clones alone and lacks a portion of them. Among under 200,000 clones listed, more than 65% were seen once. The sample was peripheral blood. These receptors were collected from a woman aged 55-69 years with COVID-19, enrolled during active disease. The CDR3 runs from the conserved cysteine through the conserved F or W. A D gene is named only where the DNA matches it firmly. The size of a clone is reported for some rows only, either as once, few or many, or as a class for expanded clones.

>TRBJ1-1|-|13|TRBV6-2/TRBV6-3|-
CASSYWRNTEAFF
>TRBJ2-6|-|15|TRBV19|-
CASQRQSSGANVLTF
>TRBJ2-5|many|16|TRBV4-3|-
CASSALGGSVGETQYF
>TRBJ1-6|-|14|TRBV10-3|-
CAAASGTLNSPLHF
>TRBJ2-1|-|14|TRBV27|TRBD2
CASSLAGLYNEQFF
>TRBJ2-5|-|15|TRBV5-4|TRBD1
CASSPRDRGDETQYF
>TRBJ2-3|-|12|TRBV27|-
CASSPLVGTQYF
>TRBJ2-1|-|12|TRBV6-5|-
CASSRDIHEQFF
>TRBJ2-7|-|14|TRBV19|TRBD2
CASRTSGTSYEQYF
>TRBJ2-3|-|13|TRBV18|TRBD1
CASSPPDGTGQYF
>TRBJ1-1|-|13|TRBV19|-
CASSSQVNTEAFF
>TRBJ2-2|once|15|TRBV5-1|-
CASSLLTGSAGELFF
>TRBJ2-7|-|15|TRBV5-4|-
CASSQKLGEGVEQYF
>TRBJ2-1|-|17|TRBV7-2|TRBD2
CASSLFPGTSGNNEQFF
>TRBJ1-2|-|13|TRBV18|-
CASSPWEAYGYTF
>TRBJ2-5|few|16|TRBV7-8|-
CASSLGTINGVETQYF
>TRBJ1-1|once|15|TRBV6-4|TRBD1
CASSPTGFGYTEAFF
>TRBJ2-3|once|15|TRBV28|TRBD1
CASSLPGQGTDTQYF
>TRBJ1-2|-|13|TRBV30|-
CAWSAGLAYGYTF
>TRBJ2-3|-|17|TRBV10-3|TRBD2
CAASPSTLAGVKDTQYF
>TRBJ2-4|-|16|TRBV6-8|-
CASSYSTGTYKNIQYF
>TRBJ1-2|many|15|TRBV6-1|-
CASSEAARERGGYTF
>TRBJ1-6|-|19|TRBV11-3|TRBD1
CASSSDLDRASSYNSPLHF
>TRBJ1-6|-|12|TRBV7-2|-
CASSLSYSPLHF
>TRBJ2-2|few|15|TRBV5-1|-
CASSLTGEVTGELFF
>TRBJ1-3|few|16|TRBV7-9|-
CASSLAGSYSGNTIYF
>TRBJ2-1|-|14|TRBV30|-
CAWSVRGQDNEQFF
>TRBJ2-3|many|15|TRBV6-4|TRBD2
CASSETSVSTDTQYF
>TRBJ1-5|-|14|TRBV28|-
CASSPGRGYQPQHF